What follows is one T cell receptor (beta chain) and its context. In TCRdb, the RT-PCR reads were re-called with MiXCR into one record per CDR3 protein. The sample shows hundreds of thousands of distinct CDR3 sequences, approximately 15% of them seen only once. This CDR3 spans 13 amino acids. Germline CDR1 and CDR2: DFQATT and SNEGSKA (reference sequence). Deletions cut 3 bases from V and 2 bases from J, with 9 bases between. The sample taken for sequencing was memory CD4+ T cells from blood. The rearrangement links TRBV20-1 to TRBJ2-3, with a weak D call TRBD2 (5 bases). The source of this sequence is a female donor in good health, serving as a healthy control. The DNA for the CDR3 is TGCAGTGCTAGCGTCGGGATCACAGATACGCAGTATTTT. This encodes CSASVGITDTQYF.